The 20 T cell receptor beta chains in this list originate from one sample, sequenced in a study of OX40 agonist ivuxolimab in advanced cancers. The table came from immunoSEQ multiplex PCR; TCRdb's copy has only in-frame clones and leaves some out. Seen here are tens of thousands of clones, around nine tenths observed once, and the top ten hold approximately 0.26%. The sequences come from CD4+ or CD8+ T cells sorted from blood, collected in a trial of the OX40 agonist ivuxolimab. The receptors here all came from an adult with an advanced solid tumor such as melanoma, head and neck, liver or kidney cancer.

This clone has more than one count but fewer than ten. This chain joins TRBV5-4 and TRBJ1-5; no clear D. This CDR3 is built from 13 residues. Between the trimmed V and J ends, which lost 1 base and 2 bases, there was a span of 4 bases. In germline, CDR1 is SGHNT, CDR2 YYREEE (reference sequence). In DNA, the CDR3 is TGTGCCAGCAGCTTGATGGGCAATCAGCCCCAGCATTTT. Its protein product is CASSLMGNQPQHF.

CDR3 DNA sequence: TGTGCCAGTAGTTTTCCGGGACAGGGGGGCACTGAAGCTTTCTTT. This gives the protein CASSFPGQGGTEAFF. V and J are TRBV19 and TRBJ1-1; 11 bases fit TRBD1. Germline V lookup: CDR1 LNHDA, CDR2 SQIVND (reference sequence). With 5 bases clipped from V and 4 bases from J, the junction kept 6 bases outside the gene matches. CDR3 size: 15 residues.

This chain joins TRBV6-4 and TRBJ2-2; 12 nucleotides line up with TRBD2. CDR1 and CDR2 (germline): MRHNA, SNTAGT. This CDR3 comprises 16 residues. V lost 5 bases to trimming and J lost 0 bases; unmatched junction nucleotides: 1. DNA of the CDR3: TGTGCCAGCAGTCCTAGCGGGGGGGCGAACACCGGGGAGCTGTTTTTT. It encodes CASSPSGGANTGELFF.

The chain combines TRBV7-2 with TRBJ2-7; D uncertain. Germline lookup yields CDR1 SGHTA and CDR2 FQGNSA. The V gene lost 1 base and the J gene lost 2 bases, with 12 bases spanning the gap. CDR3 length equals 15 residues. CDR3 DNA: TGTGCCAGCAGCTTAGGCCCCAACAGAGCCTACGAGCAGTACTTC. Its translation is CASSLGPNRAYEQYF.

This chain joins TRBV6-5 and TRBJ2-3; TRBD1 aligns across 7 bases. V was clipped by 6 bases and J by 5 bases; unmatched bases: 11. Germline V gives CDR1 MNHEY, CDR2 SVGAGI. The CDR3 sequence is 15 residues long. Here the CDR3 DNA reads TGTGCCAGCAGCCGCTCGGGGACAGCAAAAGATACGCAGTATTTT. Protein: CASSRSGTAKDTQYF.

The gene calls are TRBV5-1 and TRBJ1-2, with D possibly matching TRBD1 (6 bases). The ends were cut back, 0 bases at V and 8 bases at J, with 14 bases in the middle. In germline, CDR1 is SGHRS, CDR2 YFSETQ. The CDR3 contains 14 residues. CDR3 loop: CASSLELGAIGYTF. For the CDR3, the DNA is TGCGCCAGCAGCTTGGAGCTGGGGGCGATCGGCTACACCTTC.

The CDR3 loop reads CASSLRQGRGNSPLHF. CDR3 in DNA: TGCGCCAGCAGCCTAAGACAGGGGAGAGGTAATTCACCCCTCCACTTT. The chain recombines TRBV5-1 with TRBJ1-6; TRBD1 aligns across 8 bases. The CDR3 runs 16 residues. V gave up 4 bases and J gave up 6 bases; unmatched junction bases: 9. Per germline, CDR1 SGHRS and CDR2 YFSETQ.

The J gene is TRBJ2-2, the V gene TRBV7-2; 9 nucleotides agree with TRBD2. There are 16 residues in the CDR3. Germline trimming cut 1 base from V and 5 bases from J; bases unmatched to any gene: 5. Germline CDR1 is SGHTA and CDR2 is FQGNSA. In nucleotides, the CDR3 is TGTGCCAGCAGCTTAGACATGGGACTAGCAACCGGGGAGCTGTTTTTT. Its protein product is CASSLDMGLATGELFF.

This rearrangement joins TRBV5-1 to TRBJ2-3; 8 nucleotides agree with TRBD2. The CDR3 has 16 residues. Trimming took 4 bases from V and 1 from J; bases not matched to a gene: 8. The germline V gene has CDR1 SGHRS and CDR2 YFSETQ. The CDR3: CASSPGGVERTDTQYF. CDR3 in DNA: TGCGCCAGCAGCCCGGGAGGGGTTGAACGCACAGATACGCAGTATTTT.

The rearrangement links TRBV23-1 to TRBJ2-2; D is unresolved. TRBV23-1 is an ORF, with its function uncertain. The length of the CDR3 is 20 residues. Trimming removed 2 bases from V and 0 bases from J, with 22 bases in between. In nucleotides, the CDR3 is TGCGCCAGCAGTCAAGGGCCCGCCCCCGGCCGGTGGCCGAACACCGGGGAGCTGTTTTTT. As protein: CASSQGPAPGRWPNTGELFF.

This rearrangement joins TRBV6-1 to TRBJ2-7; tentative D call: TRBD2 (5 bases). Germline V lookup: CDR1 MNHNS, CDR2 SASEGT. CDR3 length equals 13 residues. V shed 7 bases and J shed 3 bases, with 13 bases lying between them. The CDR3 sequence is CASTVEDGYEQYF. Written as DNA, the CDR3 is TGTGCCAGCACAGTGGAGGACGGCTACGAGCAGTACTTC.

This clone has a single count. The rearrangement joins TRBV25-1 to TRBJ2-7; unclear D gene. From germline, CDR1 is MGHDK and CDR2 SYGVNS. CDR3 size: 15 residues. Trimming stripped 6 bases from V and 0 bases from J, with 15 bases between. In DNA form, the CDR3 reads TGTGCCAGCAGCCCTCGCCGGCAATCCTCCTACGAGCAGTACTTC. It yields the protein CASSPRRQSSYEQYF.

V gene TRBV7-8 combines with J gene TRBJ1-1; D is undetermined. The CDR3 is made up of 11 amino acids. Per germline, CDR1 SGHVS and CDR2 FQNEAQ. The V end lost 6 bases, the J end lost 2 bases, and 4 bases lay between the germline ends. This CDR3 reads CASRSNTEAFF. The DNA of the CDR3 is TGTGCCAGCAGATCAAACACTGAAGCTTTCTTT.

The chain has TRBV6-1 and TRBJ2-3; 10 positions agree with TRBD1. This CDR3 spans 14 amino acids. Germline V gene data show CDR1 as MNHNS and CDR2 as SASEGT. The ends lost 8 bases at V and 4 bases at J; junction bases unmatched: 6. The CDR3, as DNA: TGTGCCAGCCAGAGGGACAGGGGCTCAGATACGCAGTATTTT. Translating gives CASQRDRGSDTQYF.

The J gene is TRBJ2-5, the V gene TRBV5-1, with TRBD2 identical over 7 bases. Germline CDR1 SGHRS, CDR2 YFSETQ. The CDR3 has 16 amino acids. J gave up 4 bases and V 0 bases, and 9 bases lay outside the gene matches. CDR3 loop: CASSLGLAGTGETQYF. In DNA form, the CDR3 reads TGCGCCAGCAGCTTGGGACTAGCCGGTACGGGAGAGACCCAGTACTTC.

The V gene is TRBV5-1, the J gene TRBJ2-7; 10 bases agree with TRBD1. CDR1 is SGHRS, CDR2 YFSETQ, per germline. V gave up 0 bases and J gave up 1 base; unmatched junction bases: 4. The CDR3 consists of 16 residues. The CDR3 sequence is CASSLEGQGGSYEQYF. The CDR3 bases are TGCGCCAGCAGCTTGGAAGGACAGGGGGGATCCTACGAGCAGTACTTC.

The gene calls are TRBV7-2 and TRBJ1-1; no clear D. This CDR3 is built from 14 residues. Trimming took 3 bases from V and 1 from J, leaving 9 bases between them. In germline, CDR1 is SGHTA, CDR2 FQGNSA. Written as DNA, the CDR3 is TGTGCCAGCAGCTTCTGGGGAGGGAACACTGAAGCTTTCTTT. Residues: CASSFWGGNTEAFF.

This clone has a handful of counts. This chain links TRBV6-4 with TRBJ1-1; no reliable D call. The CDR3 sequence is 10 residues long. Trimming removed 8 bases at V and 6 bases at J, with 7 bases between. CDR1 and CDR2 (germline): MRHNA, SNTAGT. DNA for the CDR3: TGTGCCAGCCGCCTGGCTGAAGCTTTCTTT. Its protein product is CASRLAEAFF.

V usage is TRBV5-1 and J usage is TRBJ2-3, with 8 bases aligning to TRBD1. The V segment lost 0 bases and the J segment 6 bases; nucleotides outside the gene matches: 9. This CDR3 has 16 amino acids. In germline, CDR1 is SGHRS, CDR2 YFSETQ. CDR3 protein: CASSLGQGAPADTQYF. The DNA of the CDR3 is TGCGCCAGCAGCTTGGGGCAGGGGGCCCCCGCGGATACGCAGTATTTT.

This sequence joins TRBV15 and TRBJ2-7, with TRBD1 matching 7 bases. The CDR3 sequence is 16 residues long. Germline V lookup: CDR1 LNHNV, CDR2 YYDKDF (reference sequence). V trimming: 3 bases; J trimming: 3 bases; junction bases outside the gene matches: 11. CDR3 protein: CATSSRTQGTHYEQYF. CDR3 bases: TGTGCCACCAGCAGCCGAACACAGGGGACCCACTACGAGCAGTACTTC.